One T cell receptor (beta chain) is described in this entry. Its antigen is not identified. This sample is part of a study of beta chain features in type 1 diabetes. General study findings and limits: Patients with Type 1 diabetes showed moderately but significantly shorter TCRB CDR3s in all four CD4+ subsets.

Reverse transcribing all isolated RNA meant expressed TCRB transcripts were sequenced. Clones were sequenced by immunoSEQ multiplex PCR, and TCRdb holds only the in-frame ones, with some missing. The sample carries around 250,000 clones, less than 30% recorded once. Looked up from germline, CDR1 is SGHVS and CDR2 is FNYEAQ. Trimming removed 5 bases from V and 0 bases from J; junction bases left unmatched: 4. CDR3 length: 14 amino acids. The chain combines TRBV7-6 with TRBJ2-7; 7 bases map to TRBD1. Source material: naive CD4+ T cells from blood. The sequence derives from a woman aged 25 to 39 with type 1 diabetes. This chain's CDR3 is CASSPGQISYEQYF. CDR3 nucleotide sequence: TGTGCCAGCAGCCCGGGACAGATCTCCTACGAGCAGTACTTC.